This TCR beta chain was documented in a study of STAT5B mutations in CD4+ large granular lymphocyte leukemia. V was trimmed by 2 bases and J by 6 bases, leaving 11 bases between them. The CDR3 runs to 14 residues. Germline-derived CDR1 and CDR2 are LNHDA and SQIVND (reference sequence). Repertoires were generated with immunoSEQ multiplex PCR, while TCRdb's copy carries only in-frame clones and drops some. Of some 20,000 clones in the sample, about 78% were seen once. Sequencing input: CD4+ T cells from blood buffy coats. The chain couples TRBV19 to TRBJ1-5; perhaps TRBD1 as D (5 bases). The source of this sequence is a human donor in good health. CDR3 nucleotide sequence: TGTGCCAGTAGTATAAGACAGTCAAGTCAGCCCCAGCATTTT. Translating it yields CASSIRQSSQPQHF. Complete variable domain (other parts from reference TRBV19 and TRBJ1-5): DGGITQSPKYLFRKEGQNVTLSCEQNLNHDAMYWYRQDPGQGLRLIYYSQIVNDFQKGDIAEGYSVSREKKESFPLTVTSAQKNPTAFYLCASSIRQSSQPQHFGDGTRLSIL.